This T cell receptor beta chain was captured in a study of spatial heterogeneity in lung cancer. For the study at large: In tumor regions, TCR transcript counts tracked strongly with a T cell module score from matched bulk RNA-seq. Mean representation of each unique TCR and UMI combination in the raw reads exceeded 8.5 occurrences. Study results and limitations: Alpha and beta chain coverage of tumor T cells was estimated at about 7% and 13%, respectively. Higher tumor mutation counts went along with higher counts of expanded intratumoral alpha and beta TCRs.

The study tagged each TCR cDNA molecule with a unique molecular identifier. A single record per CDR3 protein comes from TCRdb applying MiXCR to the 5' RACE reads. The table lists 4,000 or so distinct CDR3 sequences, over 8.5% of them singletons. Relative to its sample, this clonotype is medium-sized. As yet, its antigen is unknown. CDR1 is MNHNY and CDR2 is SVGAGI in the germline V gene (reference sequence). The length of the CDR3 is 14 residues. V shed 8 bases and J shed 4 bases, with 14 bases lying between them. Time point meaning: sample taken at primary tumor resection. This chain links TRBV6-6 with TRBJ2-2; D tentatively fits TRBD1 or TRBD2 (5 bases each). The TCR was taken from a male donor with early-stage non-small cell lung cancer. The starting material was lung tumor tissue, obtained at surgery. CDR3 sequence (DNA): TGTGCCAGCGGGACGGCGTCAGGCACCGGGGAGCTGTTTTTT. This encodes CASGTASGTGELFF.